Detailed here is one T cell receptor (beta chain). Its antigen is still unknown. With 4 bases removed from V and 4 bases from J, the gap between germline ends came to 11 bases. Germline assignment: CDR1 LGHNA and CDR2 YNFKEQ. The length of the CDR3 is 14 residues. The data were taken from a study of cytomegalovirus exposure and HLA in healthy donors. In the PCR, 60 Vbeta and 13 Jbeta primers were used. Measured with immunoSEQ multiplex PCR; TCRdb has only the in-frame clones, and not every one. In total, the table holds 41,000 or so clones. Study-level results: Sequencing likely produced, as an artifact, a cluster of highly shared sequence variants.

Sequenced input: PBMCs. This sequence joins TRBV4-2 and TRBJ1-3; a possible D gene is TRBD1 (5 bases). This receptor was obtained from a man aged 30 to 45 in good health and CMV-seronegative. The CDR3 region is CASSPRGSGNTIYF. The CDR3 coding sequence is TGTGCCAGCAGCCCCCGGGGGAGCGGAAACACCATATATTTT.